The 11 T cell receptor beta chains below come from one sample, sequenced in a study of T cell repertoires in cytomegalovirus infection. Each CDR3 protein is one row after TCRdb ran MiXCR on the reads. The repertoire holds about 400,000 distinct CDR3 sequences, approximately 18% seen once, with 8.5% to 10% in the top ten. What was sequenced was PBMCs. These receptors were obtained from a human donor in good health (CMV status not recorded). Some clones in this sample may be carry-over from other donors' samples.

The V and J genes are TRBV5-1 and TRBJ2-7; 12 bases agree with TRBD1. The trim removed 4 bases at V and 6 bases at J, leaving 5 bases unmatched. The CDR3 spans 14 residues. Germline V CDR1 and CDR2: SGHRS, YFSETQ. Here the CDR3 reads CASSPGQGALEQYF. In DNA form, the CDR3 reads TGCGCCAGCAGCCCGGGACAGGGGGCCCTCGAGCAGTACTTC.

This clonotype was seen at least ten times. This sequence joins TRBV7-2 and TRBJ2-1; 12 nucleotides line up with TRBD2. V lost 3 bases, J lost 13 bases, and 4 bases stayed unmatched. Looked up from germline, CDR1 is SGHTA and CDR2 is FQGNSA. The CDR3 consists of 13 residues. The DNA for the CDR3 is TGTGCCAGCAGCTTCCGACTAGCGGGAGAACAGTTCTTC. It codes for CASSFRLAGEQFF.

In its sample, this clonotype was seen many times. CDR3 nucleotide sequence: TGCGCCAGCAGCCAAGCAGGGGGGACTAATGAAAAACTGTTTTTT. Translation gives CASSQAGGTNEKLFF. The V call is TRBV4-1, the J call TRBJ1-4; 7 bases are a match to TRBD1. This CDR3 has 15 amino acids. Germline V CDR1 and CDR2: MGHRA, YSYEKL. V was pared by 1 base and J by 2 bases, with 1 base of the junction left unmatched.

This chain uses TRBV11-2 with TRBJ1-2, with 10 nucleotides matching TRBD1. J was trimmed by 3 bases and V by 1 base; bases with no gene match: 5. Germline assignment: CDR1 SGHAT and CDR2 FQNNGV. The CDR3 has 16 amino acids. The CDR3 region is CASSLVVGQGDYGYTF. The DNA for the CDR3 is TGTGCCAGCAGCTTAGTGGTAGGACAGGGGGACTATGGCTACACCTTC.

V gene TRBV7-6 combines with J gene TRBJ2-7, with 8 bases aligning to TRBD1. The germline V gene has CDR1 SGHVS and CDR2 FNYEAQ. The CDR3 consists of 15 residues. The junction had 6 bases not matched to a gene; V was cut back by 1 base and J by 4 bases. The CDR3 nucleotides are TGTGCCAGCAGCTTAGGTGGACAGGGAGTGTACGAGCAGTACTTC. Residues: CASSLGGQGVYEQYF.

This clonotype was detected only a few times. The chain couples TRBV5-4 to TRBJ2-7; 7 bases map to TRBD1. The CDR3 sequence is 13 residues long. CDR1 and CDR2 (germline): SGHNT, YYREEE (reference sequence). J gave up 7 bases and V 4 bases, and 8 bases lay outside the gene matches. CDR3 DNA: TGTGCCAGCAGCCCGGGACAGCGTTTTGAGCAGTACTTC. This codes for CASSPGQRFEQYF.

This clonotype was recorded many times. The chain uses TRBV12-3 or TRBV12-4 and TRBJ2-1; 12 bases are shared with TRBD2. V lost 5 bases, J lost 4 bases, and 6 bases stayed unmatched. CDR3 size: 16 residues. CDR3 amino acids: CASSIGLAGTYNEQFF. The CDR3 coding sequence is TGTGCCAGCAGTATCGGACTAGCGGGGACATACAATGAGCAGTTCTTC.

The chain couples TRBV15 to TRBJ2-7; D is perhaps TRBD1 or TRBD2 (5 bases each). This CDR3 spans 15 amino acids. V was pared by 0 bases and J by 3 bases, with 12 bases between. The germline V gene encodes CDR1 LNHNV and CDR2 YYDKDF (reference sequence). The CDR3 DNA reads TGTGCCACCAGCAGAGATAAGGGACCGTTCTACGAGCAGTACTTC. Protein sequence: CATSRDKGPFYEQYF.

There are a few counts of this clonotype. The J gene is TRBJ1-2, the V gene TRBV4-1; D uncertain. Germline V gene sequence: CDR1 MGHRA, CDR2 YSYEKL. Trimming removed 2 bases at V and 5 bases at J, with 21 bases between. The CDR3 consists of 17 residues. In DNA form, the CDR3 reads TGCGCCAGCAGCCAATTCCATAGGATCGCGCGTACATATGGCTACACCTTC. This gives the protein CASSQFHRIARTYGYTF.

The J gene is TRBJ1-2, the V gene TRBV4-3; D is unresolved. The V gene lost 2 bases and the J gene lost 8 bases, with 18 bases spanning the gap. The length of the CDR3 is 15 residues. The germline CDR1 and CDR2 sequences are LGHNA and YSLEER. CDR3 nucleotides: TGCGCCAGCAGCCAAAGTCGGGCAGGCTCCGGGGGCTACACCTTC. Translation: CASSQSRAGSGGYTF.

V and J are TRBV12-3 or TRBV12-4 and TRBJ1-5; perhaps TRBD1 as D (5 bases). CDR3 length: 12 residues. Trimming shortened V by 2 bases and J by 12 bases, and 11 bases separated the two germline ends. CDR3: CASSLTQGDQHF. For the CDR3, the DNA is TGTGCCAGCAGTTTAACCCAAGGGGACCAGCATTTT.